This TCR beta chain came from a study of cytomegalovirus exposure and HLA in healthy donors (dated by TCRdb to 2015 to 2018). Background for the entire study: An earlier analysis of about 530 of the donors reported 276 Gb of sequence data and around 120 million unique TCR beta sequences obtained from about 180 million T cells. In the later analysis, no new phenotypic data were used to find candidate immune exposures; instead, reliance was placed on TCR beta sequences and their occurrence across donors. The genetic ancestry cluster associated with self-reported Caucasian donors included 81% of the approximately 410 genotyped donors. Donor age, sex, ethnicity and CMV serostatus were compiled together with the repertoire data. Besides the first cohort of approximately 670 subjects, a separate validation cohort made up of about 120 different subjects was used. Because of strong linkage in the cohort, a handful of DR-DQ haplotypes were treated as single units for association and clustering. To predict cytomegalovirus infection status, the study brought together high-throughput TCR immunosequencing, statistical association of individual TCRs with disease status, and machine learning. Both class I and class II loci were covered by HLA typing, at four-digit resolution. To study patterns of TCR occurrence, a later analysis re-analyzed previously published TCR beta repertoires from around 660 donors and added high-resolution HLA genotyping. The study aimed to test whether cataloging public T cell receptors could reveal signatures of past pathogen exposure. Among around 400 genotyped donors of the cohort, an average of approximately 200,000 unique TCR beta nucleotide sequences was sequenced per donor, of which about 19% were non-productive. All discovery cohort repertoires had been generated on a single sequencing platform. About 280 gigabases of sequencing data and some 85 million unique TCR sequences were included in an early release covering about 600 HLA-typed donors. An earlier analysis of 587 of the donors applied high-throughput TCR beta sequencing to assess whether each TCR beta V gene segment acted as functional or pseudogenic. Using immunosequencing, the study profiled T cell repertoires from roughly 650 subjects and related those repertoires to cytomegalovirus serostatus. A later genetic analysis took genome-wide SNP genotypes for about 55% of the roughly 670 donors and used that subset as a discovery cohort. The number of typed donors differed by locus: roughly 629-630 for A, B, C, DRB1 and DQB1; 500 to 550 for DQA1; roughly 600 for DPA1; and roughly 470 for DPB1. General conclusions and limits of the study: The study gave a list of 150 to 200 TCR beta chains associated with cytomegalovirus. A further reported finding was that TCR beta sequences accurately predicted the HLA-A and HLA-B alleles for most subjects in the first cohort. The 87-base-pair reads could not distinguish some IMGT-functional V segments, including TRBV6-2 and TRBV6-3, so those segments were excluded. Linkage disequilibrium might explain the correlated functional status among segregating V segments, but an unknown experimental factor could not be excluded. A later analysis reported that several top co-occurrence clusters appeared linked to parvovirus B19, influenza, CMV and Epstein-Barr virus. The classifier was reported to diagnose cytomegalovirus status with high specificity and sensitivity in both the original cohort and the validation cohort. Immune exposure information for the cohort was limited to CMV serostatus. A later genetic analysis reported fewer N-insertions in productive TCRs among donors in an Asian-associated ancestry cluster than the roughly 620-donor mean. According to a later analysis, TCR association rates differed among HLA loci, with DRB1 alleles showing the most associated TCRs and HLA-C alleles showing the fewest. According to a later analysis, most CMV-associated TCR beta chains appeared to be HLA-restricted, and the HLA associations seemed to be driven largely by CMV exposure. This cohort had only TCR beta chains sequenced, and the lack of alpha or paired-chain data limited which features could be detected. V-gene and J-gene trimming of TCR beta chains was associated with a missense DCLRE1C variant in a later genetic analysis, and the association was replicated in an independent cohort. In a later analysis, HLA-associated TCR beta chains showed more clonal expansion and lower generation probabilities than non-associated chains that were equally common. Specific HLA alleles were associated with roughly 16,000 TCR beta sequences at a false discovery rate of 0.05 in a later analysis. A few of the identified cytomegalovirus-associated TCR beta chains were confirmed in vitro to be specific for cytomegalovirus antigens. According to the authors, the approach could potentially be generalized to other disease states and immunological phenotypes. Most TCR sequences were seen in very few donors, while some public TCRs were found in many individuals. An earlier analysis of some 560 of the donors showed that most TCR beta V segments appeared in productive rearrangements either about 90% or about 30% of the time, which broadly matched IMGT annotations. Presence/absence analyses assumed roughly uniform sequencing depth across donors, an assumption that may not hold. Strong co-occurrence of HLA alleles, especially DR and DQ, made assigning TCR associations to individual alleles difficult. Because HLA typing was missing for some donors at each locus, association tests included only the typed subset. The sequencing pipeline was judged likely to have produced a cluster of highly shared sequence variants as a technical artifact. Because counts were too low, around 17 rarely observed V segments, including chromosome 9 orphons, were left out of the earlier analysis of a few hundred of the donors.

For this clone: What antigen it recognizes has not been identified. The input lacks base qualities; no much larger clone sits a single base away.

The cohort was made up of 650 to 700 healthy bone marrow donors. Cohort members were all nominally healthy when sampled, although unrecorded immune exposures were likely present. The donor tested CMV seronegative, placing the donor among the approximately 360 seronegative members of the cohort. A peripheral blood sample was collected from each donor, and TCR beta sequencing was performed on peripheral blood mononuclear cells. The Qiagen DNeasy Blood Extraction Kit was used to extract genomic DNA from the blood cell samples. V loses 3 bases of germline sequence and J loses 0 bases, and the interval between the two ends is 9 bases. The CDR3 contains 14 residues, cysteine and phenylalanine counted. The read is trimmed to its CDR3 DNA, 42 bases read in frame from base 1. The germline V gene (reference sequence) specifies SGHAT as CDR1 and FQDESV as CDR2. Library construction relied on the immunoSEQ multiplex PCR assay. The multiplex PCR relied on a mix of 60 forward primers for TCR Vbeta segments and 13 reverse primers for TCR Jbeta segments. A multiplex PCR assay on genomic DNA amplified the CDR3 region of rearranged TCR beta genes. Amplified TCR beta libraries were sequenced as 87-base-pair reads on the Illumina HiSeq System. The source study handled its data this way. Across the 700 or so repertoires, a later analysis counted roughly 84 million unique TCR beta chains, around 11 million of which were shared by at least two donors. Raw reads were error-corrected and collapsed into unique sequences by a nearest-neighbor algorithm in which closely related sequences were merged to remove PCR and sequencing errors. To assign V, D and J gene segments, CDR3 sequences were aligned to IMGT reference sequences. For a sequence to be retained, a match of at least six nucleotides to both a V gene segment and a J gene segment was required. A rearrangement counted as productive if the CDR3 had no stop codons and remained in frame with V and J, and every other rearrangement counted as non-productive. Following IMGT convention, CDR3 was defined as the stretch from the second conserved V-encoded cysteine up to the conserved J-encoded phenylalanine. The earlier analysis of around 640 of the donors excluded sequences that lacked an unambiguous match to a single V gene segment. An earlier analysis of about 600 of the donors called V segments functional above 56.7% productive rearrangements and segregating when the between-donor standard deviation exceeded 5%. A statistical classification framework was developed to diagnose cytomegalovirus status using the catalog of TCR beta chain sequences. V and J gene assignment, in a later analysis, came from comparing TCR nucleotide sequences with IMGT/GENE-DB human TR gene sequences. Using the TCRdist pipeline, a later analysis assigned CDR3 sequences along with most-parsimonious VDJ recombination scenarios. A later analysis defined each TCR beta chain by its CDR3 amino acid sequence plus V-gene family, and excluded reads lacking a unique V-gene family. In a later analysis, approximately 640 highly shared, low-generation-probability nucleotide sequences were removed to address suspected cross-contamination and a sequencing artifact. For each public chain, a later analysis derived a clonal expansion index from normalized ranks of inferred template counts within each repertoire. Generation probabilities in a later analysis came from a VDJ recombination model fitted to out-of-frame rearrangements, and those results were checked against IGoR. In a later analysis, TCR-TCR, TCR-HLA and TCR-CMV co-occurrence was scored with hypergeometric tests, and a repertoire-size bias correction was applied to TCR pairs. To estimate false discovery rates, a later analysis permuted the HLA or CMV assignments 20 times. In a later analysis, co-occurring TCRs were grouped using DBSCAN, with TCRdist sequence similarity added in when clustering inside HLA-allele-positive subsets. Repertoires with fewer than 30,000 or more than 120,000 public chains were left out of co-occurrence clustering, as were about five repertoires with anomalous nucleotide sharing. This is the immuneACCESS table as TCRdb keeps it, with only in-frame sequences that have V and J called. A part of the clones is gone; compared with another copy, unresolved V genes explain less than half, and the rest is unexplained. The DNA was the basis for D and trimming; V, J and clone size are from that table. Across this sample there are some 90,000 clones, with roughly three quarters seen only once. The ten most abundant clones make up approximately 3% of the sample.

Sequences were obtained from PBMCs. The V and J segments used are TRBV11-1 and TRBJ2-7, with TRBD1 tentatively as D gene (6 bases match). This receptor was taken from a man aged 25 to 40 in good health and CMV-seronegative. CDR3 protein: CASSLLGGSYEQYF. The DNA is TGTGCCAGCAGCTTGCTAGGGGGCTCCTACGAGCAGTACTTC.